This T cell receptor (beta chain) was identified in a study of regulatory T cells in long-lasting Graves disease. This clonotype showed up many times. According to the study, TCR beta libraries were built with iRepertoire HTBI primers and CDR3-region Arm-PCR. One entry per CDR3 protein results from TCRdb running MiXCR on the multiplex PCR reads. The sample records roughly 380,000 distinct CDR3 sequences, 15% being singletons. V lost 5 bases, J lost 6 bases, and 9 bases lay in between. This CDR3 region has 12 residues. Looked up from germline, CDR1 is SGHTA and CDR2 is FQGNSA. Indicated time point: newly diagnosed GD, antithyroid drugs for less than 3 months. PBMCs were the source of the RNA used for TCR sequencing.

This chain uses TRBV7-2 with TRBJ2-3; D is unclear. Sequences were derived from peripheral blood mononuclear cells (PBMCs), sampled at new diagnosis, from a patient treated with antithyroid drugs. This receptor was identified in a female donor with Graves disease. The CDR3 sequence is CASSPDVDTQYF. The CDR3 nucleotides are TGTGCCAGCAGCCCCGACGTGGATACGCAGTATTTT. The full variable domain, in which reference TRBV7-2 and TRBJ2-3 provide the parts outside the CDR3, is GAGVSQSPSNKVTEKGKDVELRCDPISGHTALYWYRQSLGQGLEFLIYFQGNSAPDKSGLPSDRFSAERTGGSVSTLTIQRTQQEDSAVYLCASSPDVDTQYFGPGTRLTVL.